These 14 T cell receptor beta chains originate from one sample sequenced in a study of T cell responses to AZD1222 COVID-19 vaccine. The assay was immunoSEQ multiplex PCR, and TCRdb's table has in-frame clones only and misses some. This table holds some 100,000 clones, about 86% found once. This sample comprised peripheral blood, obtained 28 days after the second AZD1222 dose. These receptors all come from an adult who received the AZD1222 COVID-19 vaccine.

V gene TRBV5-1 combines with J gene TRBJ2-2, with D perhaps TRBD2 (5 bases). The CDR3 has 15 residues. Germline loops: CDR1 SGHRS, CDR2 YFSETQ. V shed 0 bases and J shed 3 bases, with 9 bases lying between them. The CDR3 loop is CASSLDGVYTGELFF. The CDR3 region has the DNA TGCGCCAGCAGCTTGGACGGGGTATACACCGGGGAGCTGTTTTTT.

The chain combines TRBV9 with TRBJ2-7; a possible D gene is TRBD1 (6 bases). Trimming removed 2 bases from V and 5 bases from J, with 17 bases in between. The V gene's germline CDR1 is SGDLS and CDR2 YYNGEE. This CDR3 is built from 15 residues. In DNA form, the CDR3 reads TGTGCCAGCAGCGTGGGCCCCCGGACAGACCACGAGCAGTACTTC. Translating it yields CASSVGPRTDHEQYF.

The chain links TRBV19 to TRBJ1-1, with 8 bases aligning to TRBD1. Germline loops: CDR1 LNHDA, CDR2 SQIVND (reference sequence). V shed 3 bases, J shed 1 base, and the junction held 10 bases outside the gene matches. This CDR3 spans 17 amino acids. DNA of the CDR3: TGTGCCAGTAGTATCGACGGACAGGGAGTAGGGAACACTGAAGCTTTCTTT. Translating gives CASSIDGQGVGNTEAFF. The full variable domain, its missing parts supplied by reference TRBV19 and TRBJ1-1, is DGGITQSPKYLFRKEGQNVTLSCEQNLNHDAMYWYRQDPGQGLRLIYYSQIVNDFQKGDIAEGYSVSREKKESFPLTVTSAQKNPTAFYLCASSIDGQGVGNTEAFFGQGTRLTVV.

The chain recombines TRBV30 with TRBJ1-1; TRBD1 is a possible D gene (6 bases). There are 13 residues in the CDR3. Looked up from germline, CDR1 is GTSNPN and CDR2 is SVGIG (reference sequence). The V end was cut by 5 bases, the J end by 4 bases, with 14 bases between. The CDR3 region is CAWGKGGVTEAFF. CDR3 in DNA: TGTGCCTGGGGGAAGGGGGGAGTCACTGAAGCTTTCTTT. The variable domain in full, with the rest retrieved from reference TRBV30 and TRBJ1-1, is SQTIHQWPATLVQPVGSPLSLECTVEGTSNPNLYWYRQAAGRGLQLLFYSVGIGQISSEVPQNLSASRPQDRQFILSSKKLLLSDSGFYLCAWGKGGVTEAFFGQGTRLTVV.

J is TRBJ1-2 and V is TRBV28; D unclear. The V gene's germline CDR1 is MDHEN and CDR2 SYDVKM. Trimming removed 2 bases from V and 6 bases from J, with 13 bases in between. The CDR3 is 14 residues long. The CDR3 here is CASSLGEFHDGYTF. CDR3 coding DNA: TGTGCCAGCAGTTTAGGGGAGTTTCACGATGGCTACACCTTC.

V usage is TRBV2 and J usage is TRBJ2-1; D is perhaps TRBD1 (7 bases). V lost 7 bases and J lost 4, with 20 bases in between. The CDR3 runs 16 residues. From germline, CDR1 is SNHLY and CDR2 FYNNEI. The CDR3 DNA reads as TGTGCCAGCATTCGGGAGCCTTCCAGGGGGTACAATGAGCAGTTCTTC. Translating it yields CASIREPSRGYNEQFF.

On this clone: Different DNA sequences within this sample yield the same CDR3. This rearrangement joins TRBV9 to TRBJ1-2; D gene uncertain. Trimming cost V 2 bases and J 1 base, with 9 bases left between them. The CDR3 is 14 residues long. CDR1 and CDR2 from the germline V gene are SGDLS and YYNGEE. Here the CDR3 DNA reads TGTGCCAGCAGCGTCGGGAGGAGTAACTATGGCTACACCTTC. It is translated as CASSVGRSNYGYTF. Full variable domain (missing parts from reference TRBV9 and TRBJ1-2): DSGVTQTPKHLITATGQRVTLRCSPRSGDLSVYWYQQSLDQGLQFLIQYYNGEERAKGNILERFSAQQFPDLHSELNLSSLELGDSALYFCASSVGRSNYGYTFGSGTRLTVV.

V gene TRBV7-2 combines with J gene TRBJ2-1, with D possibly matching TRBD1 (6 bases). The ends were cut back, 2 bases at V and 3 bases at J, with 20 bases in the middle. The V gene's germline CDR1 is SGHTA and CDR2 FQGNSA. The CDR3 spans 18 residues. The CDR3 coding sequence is TGTGCCAGCAGCTTATCTCTCTTTCGAGGGGGAAGCTACAATGAGCAGTTCTTC. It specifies CASSLSLFRGGSYNEQFF.

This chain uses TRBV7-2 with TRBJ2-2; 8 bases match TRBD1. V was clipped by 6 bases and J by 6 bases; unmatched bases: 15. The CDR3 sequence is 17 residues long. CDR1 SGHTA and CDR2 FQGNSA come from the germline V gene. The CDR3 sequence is CASSPPRWAGGPGELFF. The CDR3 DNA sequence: TGTGCCAGCAGTCCCCCGCGATGGGCAGGGGGCCCCGGGGAGCTGTTTTTT.

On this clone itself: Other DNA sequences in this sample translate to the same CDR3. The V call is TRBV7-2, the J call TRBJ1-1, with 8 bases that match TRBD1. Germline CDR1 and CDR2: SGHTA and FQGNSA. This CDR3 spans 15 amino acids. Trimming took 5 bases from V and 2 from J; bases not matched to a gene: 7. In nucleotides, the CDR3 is TGTGCCAGCAGCCCTGGGGACAGGAGAAACACTGAAGCTTTCTTT. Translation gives CASSPGDRRNTEAFF.

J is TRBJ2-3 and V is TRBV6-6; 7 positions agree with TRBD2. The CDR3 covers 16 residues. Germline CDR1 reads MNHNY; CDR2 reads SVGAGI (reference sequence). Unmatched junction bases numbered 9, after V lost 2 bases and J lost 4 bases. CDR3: CASSYGERGGADTQYF. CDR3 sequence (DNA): TGTGCCAGCAGTTACGGGGAGCGGGGAGGGGCAGATACGCAGTATTTT.

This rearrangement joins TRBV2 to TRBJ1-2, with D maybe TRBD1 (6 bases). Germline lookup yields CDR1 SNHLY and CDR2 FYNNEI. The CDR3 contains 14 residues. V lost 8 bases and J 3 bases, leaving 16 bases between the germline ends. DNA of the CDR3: TGTGCCAGCGCTAAGGGACGGACAGACTATGGCTACACCTTC. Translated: CASAKGRTDYGYTF.

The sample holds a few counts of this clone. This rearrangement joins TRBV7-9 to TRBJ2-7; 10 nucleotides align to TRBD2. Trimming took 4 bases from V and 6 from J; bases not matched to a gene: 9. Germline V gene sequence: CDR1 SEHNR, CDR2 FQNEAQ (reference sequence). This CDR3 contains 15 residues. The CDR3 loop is CASSSPPGTSVEQYF. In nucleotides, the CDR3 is TGTGCCAGCAGCTCCCCTCCCGGGACTAGCGTCGAGCAGTACTTC.

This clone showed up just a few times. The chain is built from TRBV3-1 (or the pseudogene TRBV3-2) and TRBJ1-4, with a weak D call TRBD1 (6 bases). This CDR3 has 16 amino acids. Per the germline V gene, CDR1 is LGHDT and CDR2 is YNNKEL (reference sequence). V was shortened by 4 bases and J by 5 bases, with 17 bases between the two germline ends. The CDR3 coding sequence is TGTGCCAGCAGCCTCAAGGGCGGGACACCGAATGAAAAACTGTTTTTT. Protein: CASSLKGGTPNEKLFF.